Listed below are T cell receptor beta chains from one sample, sequenced in a study of CD4 and CD8 cells across lung adenocarcinoma regions. MiXCR, run by TCRdb on the PCR reads, gives a single entry per CDR3 protein. The profile shows tens of thousands of distinct CDR3 sequences, about half of them singletons. Sequenced input: CD8+ T cells from the center of a lung tumor. These receptors originate from a male donor with lung adenocarcinoma. The CD4 and CD8 labels of this study may be unreliable. The CDR3 runs from the conserved cysteine through the conserved F or W. D genes are given only for firm matches. Clone size is given for some rows only: seen once, a few or many times, or a class if the clone is expanded.

TRBD2	TRBV11-2	TRBJ2-1	few	TGTGCCAGCAGCTTAGCCCTAGGACTAGCGGGAATATACAATGAGCAGTTCTTC	CASSLALGLAGIYNEQFF
-	TRBV27	TRBJ2-5	many	TGTGCCAGCAGTTTCGCAGGGAGTACCTTCGAGACCCAGTACTTC	CASSFAGSTFETQYF
-	TRBV7-9	TRBJ2-5	-	TGTGCCAGCAGCTCCTCGGGACAACAAGAGACCCAGTACTTC	CASSSSGQQETQYF
TRBD2	TRBV27	TRBJ2-4	-	TGTGCCAGCAAAAGTAGCGGGAGGGGAGAGGAGCAGTACTTC	CASKSSGRGEEQYF
-	TRBV6-1	TRBJ2-3	few	TGTGCCAGCAAACGAGGTTTACAAGATACGCAGTATTTT	CASKRGLQDTQYF
TRBD1	TRBV11-2	TRBJ2-7	few	TGTGCCAGCAGCGCACCCTGGGACAGACGAGTCCAGGTCGAGCAGTACTTC	CASSAPWDRRVQVEQYF
TRBD1	TRBV6-1	TRBJ1-2	few	TGTGCCAGCAGTGAAACAGGGGAAGCCTACTATGGCTACACCTTC	CASSETGEAYYGYTF
TRBD2	TRBV7-3	TRBJ2-1	-	TGTGCCAGCAGCTTAAGGGCTCTAGCGGGAGGGTACAATGAGCAGTTCTTC	CASSLRALAGGYNEQFF
TRBD2	TRBV25-1	TRBJ2-3	-	TGTGCCAGGGGGGAAGTCGGGAGGGGCAAAGAGACGCAGTATTTT	CARGEVGRGKETQYF
-	TRBV11-3	TRBJ2-2	-	TGTGCCAGCAGCATCCGGGACGGGGGACCCGGGGAGCTGTTTTTT	CASSIRDGGPGELFF
TRBD1	TRBV6-1	TRBJ1-6	many	TGTGCCAGCAGCCGGCCGGGACAGGGCAATTCACCCCTCCACTTT	CASSRPGQGNSPLHF
-	TRBV10-2	TRBJ2-4	-	TGCGCCGTCACGGGGCTGTGGGCCAAAAACACTCAGTATTTC	CAVTGLWAKNTQYF
-	TRBV5-1	TRBJ1-1	-	TGCGCCAGCAGCTCACTCCAGGCAAACGAAGCTTTCTTT	CASSSLQANEAFF